The 5 T cell receptor beta chains given below trace back to one sample, sequenced in a study of T cell repertoires in cytomegalovirus infection. Their antigen targets remain unknown. TCRdb redid the calling of the reads with MiXCR, one entry per CDR3 protein. The data hold around 99,000 distinct CDR3 sequences, with less than 30% observed a single time. The input for sequencing was CD8+ T cells from cultured PBMCs, taken from culture after CMV antigen stimulation. The receptors stem from a human donor in good health (CMV status not recorded). Some clones in this sample may be carry-over from other donors' samples.

V and J are TRBV27 and TRBJ1-2; 9 nucleotides line up with TRBD1. Germline lookup yields CDR1 MNHEY and CDR2 SMNVEV (reference sequence). The junction had 13 bases not matched to a gene; V was cut back by 6 bases and J by 8 bases. This CDR3 is built from 15 residues. CDR3: CASSRGTGHLGGYTF. CDR3 DNA sequence: TGTGCCAGCAGCCGTGGGACAGGGCATTTGGGAGGCTACACCTTC.

The chain has TRBV15 and TRBJ2-5; 10 bases align to TRBD2. CDR3 length equals 16 residues. The germline V gene has CDR1 LNHNV and CDR2 YYDKDF (reference sequence). The junction had 5 bases not matched to a gene; V was cut back by 0 bases and J by 4 bases. DNA of the CDR3: TGTGCCACCAGCAGAGATCACTTAGCGGGGGGAGAGACCCAGTACTTC. Its protein is CATSRDHLAGGETQYF.

This sequence joins TRBV12-3 or TRBV12-4 and TRBJ1-2, with TRBD1 as a possible D gene (5 bases). V lost 8 bases and J lost 0, with 10 bases in between. The CDR3 runs to 13 residues. CDR3 nucleotides: TGTGCCAGCGACAGCGAGACTAACTATGGCTACACCTTC. Its protein is CASDSETNYGYTF.

This chain uses TRBV5-4 with TRBJ1-2; possible D gene TRBD1, 5 bases. The CDR3 spans 15 residues. V dropped 3 bases and J dropped 8 bases, with 20 bases sitting between them. CDR1 is SGHNT and CDR2 is YYREEE in the germline V gene (reference sequence). CDR3 in amino acids: CASSSPGTAFWGYTF. The CDR3 region has the DNA TGTGCCAGCAGCTCCCCCGGGACGGCCTTTTGGGGCTACACCTTC.

V is TRBV11-1 and J is TRBJ2-7, with D unresolved. V was trimmed by 1 base and J by 0 bases, leaving 10 bases between them. The CDR3 covers 15 residues. Germline CDR1 reads SGHAT; CDR2 reads FQDESV (reference sequence). CDR3 amino acids: CASSLGFGNSYEQYF. The CDR3 coding sequence is TGTGCCAGCAGCTTAGGATTCGGAAACTCCTACGAGCAGTACTTC.